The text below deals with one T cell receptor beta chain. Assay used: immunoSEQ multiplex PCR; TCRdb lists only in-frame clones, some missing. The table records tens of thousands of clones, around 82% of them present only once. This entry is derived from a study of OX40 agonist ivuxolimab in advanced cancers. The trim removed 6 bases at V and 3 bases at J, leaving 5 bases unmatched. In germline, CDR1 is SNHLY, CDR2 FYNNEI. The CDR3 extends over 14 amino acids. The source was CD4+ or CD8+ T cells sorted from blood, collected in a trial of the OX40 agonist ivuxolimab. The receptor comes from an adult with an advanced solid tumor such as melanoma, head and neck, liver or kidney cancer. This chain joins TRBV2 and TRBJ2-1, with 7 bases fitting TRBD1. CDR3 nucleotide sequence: TGTGCCAGCAGGAAGGGGGCAGACTACAATGAGCAGTTCTTC. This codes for CASRKGADYNEQFF.